The 5 T cell receptor beta chains presented below share a single source sample, sequenced in a study of blood T cell repertoires in COVID-19. Sequenced by immunoSEQ multiplex PCR; TCRdb stores in-frame clones only, minus some. The top ten hold approximately 8.1% of the sample, which has 300,000 or so clones, about 87% seen once. The sequenced material came from peripheral blood. The receptors were gathered from a woman aged 50 to 60 who had recovered from COVID-19.

The genes are TRBV28 and TRBJ1-2; 9 bases map to TRBD1. The trim removed 6 bases at V and 3 bases at J, leaving 2 bases unmatched. The V gene's germline CDR1 is MDHEN and CDR2 SYDVKM. The CDR3 consists of 13 residues. The CDR3 spells CASRGTGHYGYTF. In DNA form, the CDR3 reads TGTGCCAGCAGAGGGACAGGGCACTATGGCTACACCTTC.

Only a few counts were recorded for this clone. The chain employs TRBV27 and TRBJ1-2, with 7 bases fitting TRBD1. In germline, CDR1 is MNHEY, CDR2 SMNVEV (reference sequence). J was trimmed by 8 bases and V by 2 bases; bases with no gene match: 5. The CDR3 totals 13 residues. The CDR3 loop reads CASSLKGARGYTF. CDR3 in DNA: TGTGCCAGCAGTTTAAAGGGGGCGCGAGGCTACACCTTC.

The V gene is TRBV14, the J gene TRBJ1-2; a possible D gene is TRBD1 (5 bases). Trimming took 2 bases from V and 1 from J, leaving 14 bases between them. The V gene's germline CDR1 is SGHDN and CDR2 FVKESK. The CDR3 has 16 residues. In DNA, the CDR3 is TGTGCCAGCAGCCAACGTTCCGGGGGTCTTAACTATGGCTACACCTTC. Translated: CASSQRSGGLNYGYTF.

The chain couples TRBV4-3 to TRBJ1-1; D is perhaps TRBD1 (6 bases). V dropped 2 bases and J dropped 3 bases, with 16 bases sitting between them. Germline V CDR1 and CDR2: LGHNA, YSLEER. This CDR3 is 16 amino acids long. CDR3: CASSQLQGGSDTEAFF. CDR3 in DNA: TGCGCCAGCAGCCAACTACAGGGTGGGTCGGACACTGAAGCTTTCTTT.

This clone was recorded only once. The chain combines TRBV5-6 with TRBJ2-1; unclear D gene. CDR1 is SGHDT, CDR2 YYEEEE, per germline. The CDR3 loop spans 12 amino acids. V was cut by 2 bases and J by 10 bases, with 10 bases left in between. The CDR3 loop is CASSFNTDEQFF. The CDR3 DNA reads as TGTGCCAGCAGCTTCAACACAGACGAGCAGTTCTTC.